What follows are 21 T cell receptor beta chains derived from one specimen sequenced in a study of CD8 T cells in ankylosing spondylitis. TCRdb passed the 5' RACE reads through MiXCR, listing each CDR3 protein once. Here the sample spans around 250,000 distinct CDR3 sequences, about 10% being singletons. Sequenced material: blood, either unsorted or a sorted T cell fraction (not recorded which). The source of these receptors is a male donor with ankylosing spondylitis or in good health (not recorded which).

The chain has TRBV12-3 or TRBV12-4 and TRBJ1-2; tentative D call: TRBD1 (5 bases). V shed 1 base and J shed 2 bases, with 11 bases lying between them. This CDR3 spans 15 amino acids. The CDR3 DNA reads TGTGCCAGCAGTTTAGGTGGCAGGGAAAACTATGGCTACACCTTC. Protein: CASSLGGRENYGYTF.

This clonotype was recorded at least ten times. CDR3 nucleotide sequence: TGCGCCAGCAGCCAAGCGCTGCGCGGGGGGGCGTCGCAGTATTTT. Amino acids: CASSQALRGGASQYF. The chain has TRBV4-1 and TRBJ2-3; TRBD2 matches 9 bases. The CDR3 is 15 amino acids. Unmatched junction bases numbered 9, after V lost 1 base and J lost 10 bases. In germline, CDR1 is MGHRA, CDR2 YSYEKL.

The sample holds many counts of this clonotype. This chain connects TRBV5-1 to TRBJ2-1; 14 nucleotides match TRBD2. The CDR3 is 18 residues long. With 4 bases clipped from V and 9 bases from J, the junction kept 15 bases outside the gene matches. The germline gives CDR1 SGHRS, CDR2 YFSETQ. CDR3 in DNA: TGCGCCAGCAGCCCTGGGACTAGCGGGAGACAGATATTGTTTGAGCAGTTCTTC. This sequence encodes CASSPGTSGRQILFEQFF.

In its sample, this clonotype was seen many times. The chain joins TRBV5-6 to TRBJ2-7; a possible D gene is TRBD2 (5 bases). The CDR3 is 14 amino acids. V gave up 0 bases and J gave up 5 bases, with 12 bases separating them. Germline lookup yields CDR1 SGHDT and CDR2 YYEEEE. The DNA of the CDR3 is TGTGCCAGCAGCTTGGGGTCTAGCCCCCACGAGCAGTACTTC. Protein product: CASSLGSSPHEQYF.

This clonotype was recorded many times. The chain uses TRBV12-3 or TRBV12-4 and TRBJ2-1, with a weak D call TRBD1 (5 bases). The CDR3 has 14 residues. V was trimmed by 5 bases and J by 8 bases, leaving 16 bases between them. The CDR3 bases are TGTGCCAGCAGTCCCAGCGTGGGCAGGGATGAGCAGTTCTTC. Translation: CASSPSVGRDEQFF.

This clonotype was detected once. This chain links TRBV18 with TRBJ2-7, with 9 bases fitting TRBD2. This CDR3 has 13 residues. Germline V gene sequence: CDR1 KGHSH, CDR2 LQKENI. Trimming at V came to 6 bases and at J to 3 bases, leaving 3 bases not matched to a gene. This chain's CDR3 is CASSSGSDYEQYF. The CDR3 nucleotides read TGTGCCAGCTCTAGCGGGAGTGACTACGAGCAGTACTTC.

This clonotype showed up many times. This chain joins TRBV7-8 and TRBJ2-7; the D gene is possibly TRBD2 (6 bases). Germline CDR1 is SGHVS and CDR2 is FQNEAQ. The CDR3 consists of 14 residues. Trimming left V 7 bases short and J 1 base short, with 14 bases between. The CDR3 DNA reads TGTGCCAGCATCGGGGGACGGTTTTCCTACGAGCAGTACTTC. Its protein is CASIGGRFSYEQYF. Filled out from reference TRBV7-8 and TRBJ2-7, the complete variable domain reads GAGVSQSPRYKVAKRGQDVALRCDPISGHVSLFWYQQALGQGPEFLTYFQNEAQLDKSGLPSDRFFAERPEGSVSTLKIQRTQQEDSAVYLCASIGGRFSYEQYFGPGTRLTVT.

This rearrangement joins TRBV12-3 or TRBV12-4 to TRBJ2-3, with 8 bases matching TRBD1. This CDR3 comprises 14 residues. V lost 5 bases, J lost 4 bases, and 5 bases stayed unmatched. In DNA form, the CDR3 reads TGTGCCAGCAGTAAGACAGGGGTGGCAGATACGCAGTATTTT. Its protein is CASSKTGVADTQYF.

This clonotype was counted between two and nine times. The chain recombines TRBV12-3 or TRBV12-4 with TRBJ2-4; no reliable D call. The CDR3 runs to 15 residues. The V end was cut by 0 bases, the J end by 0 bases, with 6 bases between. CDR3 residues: CASSLAELAKNIQYF. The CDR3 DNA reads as TGTGCCAGCAGTTTAGCAGAGCTAGCCAAAAACATTCAGTACTTC.

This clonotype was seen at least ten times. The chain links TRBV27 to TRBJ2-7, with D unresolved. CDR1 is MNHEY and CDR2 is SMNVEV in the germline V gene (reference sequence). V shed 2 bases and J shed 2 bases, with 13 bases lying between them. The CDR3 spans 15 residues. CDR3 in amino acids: CASSLIQPSTYEQYF. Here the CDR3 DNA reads TGTGCCAGCAGTTTAATACAGCCATCTACCTACGAGCAGTACTTC.

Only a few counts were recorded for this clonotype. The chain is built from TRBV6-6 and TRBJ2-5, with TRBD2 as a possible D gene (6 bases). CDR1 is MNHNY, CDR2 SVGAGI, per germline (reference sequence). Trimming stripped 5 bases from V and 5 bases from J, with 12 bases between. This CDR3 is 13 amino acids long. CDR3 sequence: CASSGGFTETQYF. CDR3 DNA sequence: TGTGCCAGCAGTGGGGGGTTTACGGAGACCCAGTACTTC.

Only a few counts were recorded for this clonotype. CDR3 DNA: TGCGCCAGCAGCCCGGGGGGGCGGACCGACGGCGAGCAGTACTTC. This sequence encodes CASSPGGRTDGEQYF. This rearrangement joins TRBV5-1 to TRBJ2-7; 8 bases line up with TRBD2. Trimming at V came to 4 bases and at J to 6 bases, leaving 12 bases not matched to a gene. Germline CDR1 SGHRS, CDR2 YFSETQ. CDR3 length equals 15 residues.

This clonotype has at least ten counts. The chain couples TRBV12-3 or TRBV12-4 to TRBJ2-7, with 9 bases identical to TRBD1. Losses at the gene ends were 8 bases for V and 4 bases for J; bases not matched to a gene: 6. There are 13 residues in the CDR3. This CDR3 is CASGGQGGYEQYF. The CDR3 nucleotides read TGTGCCAGCGGGGGACAGGGAGGATACGAGCAGTACTTC.

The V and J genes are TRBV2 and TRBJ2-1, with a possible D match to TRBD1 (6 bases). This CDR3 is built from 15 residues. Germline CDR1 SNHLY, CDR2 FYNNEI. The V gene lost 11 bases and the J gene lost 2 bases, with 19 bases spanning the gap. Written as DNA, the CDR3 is TGTGCCGGGAAAGCTGACAGGCAGCCCTACAATGAGCAGTTCTTC. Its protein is CAGKADRQPYNEQFF. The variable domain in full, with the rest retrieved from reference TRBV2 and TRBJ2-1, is EPEVTQTPSHQVTQMGQEVILRCVPISNHLYFYWYRQILGQKVEFLVSFYNNEISEKSEIFDDQFSVERPDGSNFTLKIRSTKLEDSAMYFCAGKADRQPYNEQFFGPGTRLTVL.

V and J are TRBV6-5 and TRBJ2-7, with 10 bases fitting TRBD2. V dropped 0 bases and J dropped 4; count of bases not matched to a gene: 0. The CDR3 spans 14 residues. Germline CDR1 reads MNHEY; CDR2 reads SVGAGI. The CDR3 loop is CASSYSSGRYEQYF. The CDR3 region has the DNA TGTGCCAGCAGTTACTCTAGCGGGAGGTACGAGCAGTACTTC.

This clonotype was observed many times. CDR3 residues: CATSDLQGGHTGELFF. The CDR3 DNA is TGTGCCACCAGTGATTTACAGGGGGGCCACACCGGGGAGCTGTTTTTT. The J gene is TRBJ2-2, the V gene TRBV24-1; 8 bases agree with TRBD1. Trimming at V came to 1 base and at J to 3 bases, leaving 3 bases not matched to a gene. Germline lookup yields CDR1 KGHDR and CDR2 SFDVKD. This CDR3 comprises 16 residues.

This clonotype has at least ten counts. CDR3 bases: TGTGCCAGCAGGTTGCAACTTGCCTACGAGCAGTACTTC. Protein product: CASRLQLAYEQYF. This rearrangement joins TRBV28 to TRBJ2-7; D gene ambiguous. Per germline, CDR1 MDHEN and CDR2 SYDVKM. This CDR3 has 13 amino acids. V gave up 6 bases and J gave up 2 bases, with 11 bases separating them.

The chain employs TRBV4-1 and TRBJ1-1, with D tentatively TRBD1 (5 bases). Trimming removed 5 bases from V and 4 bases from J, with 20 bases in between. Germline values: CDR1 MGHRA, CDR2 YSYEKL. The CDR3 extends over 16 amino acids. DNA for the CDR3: TGCGCCAGCAGCATCTCTCAGGGAAGTACAGTCACTGAAGCTTTCTTT. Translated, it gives CASSISQGSTVTEAFF.

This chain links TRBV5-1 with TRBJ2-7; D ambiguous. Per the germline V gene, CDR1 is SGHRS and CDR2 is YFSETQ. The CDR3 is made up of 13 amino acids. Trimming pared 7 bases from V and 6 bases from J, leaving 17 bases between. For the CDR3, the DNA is TGCGCCAGCTCCCTCGGTCCATCCGCCGAGCAGTACTTC. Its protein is CASSLGPSAEQYF.

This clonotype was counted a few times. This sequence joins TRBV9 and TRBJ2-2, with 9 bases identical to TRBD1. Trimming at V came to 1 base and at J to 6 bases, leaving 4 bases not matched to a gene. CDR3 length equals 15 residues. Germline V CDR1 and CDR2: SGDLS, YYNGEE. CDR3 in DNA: TGTGCCAGCAGCGTAAGAACAGGGGGCGCCGGGGAGCTGTTTTTT. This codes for CASSVRTGGAGELFF.

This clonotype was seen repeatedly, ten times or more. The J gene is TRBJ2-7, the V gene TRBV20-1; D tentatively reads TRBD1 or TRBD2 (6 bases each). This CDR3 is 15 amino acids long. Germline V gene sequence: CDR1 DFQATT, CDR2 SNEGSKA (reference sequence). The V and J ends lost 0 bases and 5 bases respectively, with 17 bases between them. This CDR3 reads CSARERGVLVDEQYF. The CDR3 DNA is TGCAGTGCTAGAGAGAGGGGGGTCTTAGTGGACGAGCAGTACTTC.